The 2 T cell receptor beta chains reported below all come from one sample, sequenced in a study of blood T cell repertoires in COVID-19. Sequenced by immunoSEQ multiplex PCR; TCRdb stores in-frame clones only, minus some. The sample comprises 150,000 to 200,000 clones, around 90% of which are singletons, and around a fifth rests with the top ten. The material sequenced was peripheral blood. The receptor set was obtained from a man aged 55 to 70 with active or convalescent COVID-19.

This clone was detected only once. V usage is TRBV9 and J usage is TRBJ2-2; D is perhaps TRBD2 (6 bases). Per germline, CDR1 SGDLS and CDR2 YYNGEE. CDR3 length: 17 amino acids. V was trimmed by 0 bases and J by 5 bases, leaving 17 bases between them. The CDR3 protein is CASSVERMEGGTGELFF. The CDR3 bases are TGTGCCAGCAGCGTAGAGAGAATGGAGGGAGGTACCGGGGAGCTGTTTTTT.

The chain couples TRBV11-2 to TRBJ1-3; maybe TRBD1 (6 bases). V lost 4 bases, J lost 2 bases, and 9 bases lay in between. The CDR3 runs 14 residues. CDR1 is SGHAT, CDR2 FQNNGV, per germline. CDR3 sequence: CASSSNRAGNTIYF. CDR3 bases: TGTGCCAGCAGCTCAAACAGGGCTGGAAACACCATATATTTT.